This T cell receptor (beta chain) was captured in a study of T cell responses to AZD1222 COVID-19 vaccine. Whole-study context: Second-dose intervals near 4 or 12 weeks were combined.

TCRdb's table, derived via immunoSEQ multiplex PCR, lists solely in-frame clones and lacks some. The sample records about 98,000 clones, about 86% being singletons. Per the germline V gene, CDR1 is SGHVS and CDR2 is FQNEAQ. V was cut by 4 bases and J by 7 bases, with 14 bases left in between. The length of the CDR3 is 15 residues. The sample consisted of peripheral blood, taken on day 0 of AZD1222 vaccination. This sequence joins TRBV7-8 and TRBJ1-6, with a possible D match to TRBD1 (6 bases). The origin of this receptor is an adult in good health. CDR3 region: CASSSSQGLNSPLHF. CDR3 sequence (DNA): TGTGCCAGCAGCTCCTCACAGGGATTAAATTCACCCCTCCACTTT. The whole variable domain, filled in from reference TRBV7-8 and TRBJ1-6, reads GAGVSQSPRYKVAKRGQDVALRCDPISGHVSLFWYQQALGQGPEFLTYFQNEAQLDKSGLPSDRFFAERPEGSVSTLKIQRTQQEDSAVYLCASSSSQGLNSPLHFGNGTRLTVT.